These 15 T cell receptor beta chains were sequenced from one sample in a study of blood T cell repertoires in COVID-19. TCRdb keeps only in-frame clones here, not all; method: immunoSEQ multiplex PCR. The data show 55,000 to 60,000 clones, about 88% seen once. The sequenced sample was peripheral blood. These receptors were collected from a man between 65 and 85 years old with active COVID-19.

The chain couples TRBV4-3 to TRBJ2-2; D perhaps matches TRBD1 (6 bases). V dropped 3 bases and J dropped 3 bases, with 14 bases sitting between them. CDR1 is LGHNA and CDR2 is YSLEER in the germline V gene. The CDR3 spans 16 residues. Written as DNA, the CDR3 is TGCGCCAGCAGCCAGGACATAAGGGGGTACACCGGGGAGCTGTTTTTT. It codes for CASSQDIRGYTGELFF.

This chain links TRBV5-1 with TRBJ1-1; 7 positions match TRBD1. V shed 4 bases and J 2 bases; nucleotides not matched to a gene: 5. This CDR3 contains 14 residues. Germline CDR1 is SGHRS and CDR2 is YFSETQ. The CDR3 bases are TGCGCCAGCAGCACGGGACAGACAAACACTGAAGCTTTCTTT. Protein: CASSTGQTNTEAFF.

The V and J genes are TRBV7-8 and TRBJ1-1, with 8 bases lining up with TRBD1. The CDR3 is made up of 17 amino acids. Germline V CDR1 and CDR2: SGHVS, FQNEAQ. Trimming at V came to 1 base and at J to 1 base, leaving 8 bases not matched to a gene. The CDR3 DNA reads TGTGCCAGCAGCTTAGTCCGGGCAGGGGGCACGAACACTGAAGCTTTCTTT. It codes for CASSLVRAGGTNTEAFF. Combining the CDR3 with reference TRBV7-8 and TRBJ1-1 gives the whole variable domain GAGVSQSPRYKVAKRGQDVALRCDPISGHVSLFWYQQALGQGPEFLTYFQNEAQLDKSGLPSDRFFAERPEGSVSTLKIQRTQQEDSAVYLCASSLVRAGGTNTEAFFGQGTRLTVV.

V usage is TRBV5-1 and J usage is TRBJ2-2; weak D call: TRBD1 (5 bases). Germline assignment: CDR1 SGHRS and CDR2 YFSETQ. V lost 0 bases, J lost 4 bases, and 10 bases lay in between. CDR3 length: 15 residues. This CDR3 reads CASSLGGPATGELFF. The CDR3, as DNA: TGCGCCAGCAGCTTGGGGGGCCCTGCCACCGGGGAGCTGTTTTTT.

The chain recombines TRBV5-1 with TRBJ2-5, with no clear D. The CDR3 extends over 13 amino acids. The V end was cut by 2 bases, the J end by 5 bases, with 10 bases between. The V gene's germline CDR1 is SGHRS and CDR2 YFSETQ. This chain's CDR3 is CASSFGPTETQYF. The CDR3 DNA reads TGCGCCAGCAGCTTTGGGCCGACGGAGACCCAGTACTTC.

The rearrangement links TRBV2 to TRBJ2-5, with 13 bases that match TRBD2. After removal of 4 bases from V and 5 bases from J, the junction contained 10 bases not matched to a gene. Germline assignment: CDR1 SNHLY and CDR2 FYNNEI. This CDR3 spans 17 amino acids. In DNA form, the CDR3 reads TGTGCCAGCAGTGGAGGGACTAGCGGGACAGGGGAGGAGACCCAGTACTTC. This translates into CASSGGTSGTGEETQYF.

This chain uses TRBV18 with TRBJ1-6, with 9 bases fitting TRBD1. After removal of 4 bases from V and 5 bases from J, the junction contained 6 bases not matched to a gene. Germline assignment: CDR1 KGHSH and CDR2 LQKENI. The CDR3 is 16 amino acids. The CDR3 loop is CASSQYGQGNNSPLHF. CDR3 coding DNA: TGTGCCAGCTCACAATACGGACAGGGGAATAATTCACCCCTCCACTTT.

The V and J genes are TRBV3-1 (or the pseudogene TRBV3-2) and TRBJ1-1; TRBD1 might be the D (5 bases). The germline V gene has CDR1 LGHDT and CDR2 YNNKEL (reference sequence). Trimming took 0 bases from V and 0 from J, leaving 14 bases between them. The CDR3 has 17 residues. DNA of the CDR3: TGTGCCAGCAGCCAAGATTTCGCGGGGACGGTGAACACTGAAGCTTTCTTT. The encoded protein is CASSQDFAGTVNTEAFF.

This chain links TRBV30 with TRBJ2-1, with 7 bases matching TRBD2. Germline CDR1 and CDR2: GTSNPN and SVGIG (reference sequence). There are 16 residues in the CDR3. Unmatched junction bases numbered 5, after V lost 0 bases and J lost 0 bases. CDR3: CAWSVAGLSSYNEQFF. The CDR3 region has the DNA TGTGCCTGGAGTGTAGCGGGGTTGAGCTCCTACAATGAGCAGTTCTTC.

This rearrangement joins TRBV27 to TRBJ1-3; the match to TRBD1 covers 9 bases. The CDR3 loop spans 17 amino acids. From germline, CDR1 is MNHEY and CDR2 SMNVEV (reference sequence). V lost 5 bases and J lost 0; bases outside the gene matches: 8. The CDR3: CASSPGQGPSSGNTIYF. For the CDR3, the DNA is TGTGCCAGCAGTCCGGGACAGGGCCCAAGCTCTGGAAACACCATATATTTT.

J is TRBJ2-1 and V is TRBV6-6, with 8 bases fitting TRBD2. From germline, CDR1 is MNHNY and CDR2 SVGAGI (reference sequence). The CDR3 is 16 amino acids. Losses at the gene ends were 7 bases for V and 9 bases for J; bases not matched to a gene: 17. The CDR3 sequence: CASNLVAGTRYIEQFF. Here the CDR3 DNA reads TGTGCCAGCAATCTTGTTGCCGGGACTAGGTATATTGAGCAGTTCTTC.

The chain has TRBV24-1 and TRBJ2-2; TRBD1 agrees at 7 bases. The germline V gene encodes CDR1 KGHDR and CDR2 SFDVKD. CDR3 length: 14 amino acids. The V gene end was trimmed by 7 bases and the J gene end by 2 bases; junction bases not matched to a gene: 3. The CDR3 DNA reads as TGTGCCACCAGCCACAGGGGTAACACCGGGGAGCTGTTTTTT. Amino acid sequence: CATSHRGNTGELFF.

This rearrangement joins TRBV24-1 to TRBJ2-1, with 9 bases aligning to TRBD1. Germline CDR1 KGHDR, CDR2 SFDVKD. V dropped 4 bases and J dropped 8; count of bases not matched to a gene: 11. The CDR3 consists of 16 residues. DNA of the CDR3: TGTGCCACCAGTGACCGAGGACAGGGGCGGAACGATGAGCAGTTCTTC. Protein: CATSDRGQGRNDEQFF.

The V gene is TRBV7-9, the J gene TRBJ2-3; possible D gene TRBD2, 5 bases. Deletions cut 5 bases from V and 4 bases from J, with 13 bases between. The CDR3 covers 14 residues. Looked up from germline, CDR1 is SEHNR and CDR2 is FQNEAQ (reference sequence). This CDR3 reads CASSARLRADTQYF. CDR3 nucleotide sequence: TGTGCCAGCAGCGCCCGCCTGAGGGCAGATACGCAGTATTTT.

The DNA for the CDR3 is TGTGCCAGTACCCTGAGACAGGGATCAAACTTGAACACTGAAGCTTTCTTT. The encoded protein is CASTLRQGSNLNTEAFF. The genes are TRBV19 and TRBJ1-1, with 7 bases that match TRBD1. Germline assignment: CDR1 LNHDA and CDR2 SQIVND (reference sequence). V was clipped by 7 bases and J by 0 bases; unmatched bases: 14. The CDR3 totals 17 residues.